This record concerns one T cell receptor (beta chain) sequence. What it binds is not known. The PCR contained 60 Vbeta and 13 Jbeta primers. Only in-frame clones appear in the TCRdb table, and some are missing; sequencing was by immunoSEQ multiplex PCR. The sample includes about 240,000 clones, roughly 82% seen only once; the top ten take 5.4%. This record comes from a study of cytomegalovirus exposure and HLA in healthy donors. Study-wide points: Segments of the TCR beta V type were, in most cases, productive about 87% or about 30% of the time in an earlier analysis. At a 0.05 false discovery rate, a later analysis found approximately 17,000 TCR beta sequences to be associated with HLA alleles. Researchers reported in a later analysis that a missense DCLRE1C variant was tied to TCR beta V- and J-gene trimming. Rates of TCR association differed by HLA locus in a later analysis, with DRB1 highest and HLA-C lowest.

V trimming: 6 bases; J trimming: 9 bases; junction bases outside the gene matches: 8. The CDR3 has 13 residues. Germline loops: CDR1 MNHNS, CDR2 SASEGT. This chain uses TRBV6-1 with TRBJ1-2; 9 nucleotides align to TRBD1. The sequencing sample was made of PBMCs. This receptor was taken from a woman between 40 and 55 years old in good health and CMV-seropositive. This chain's CDR3 is CASRDGQGRSYTF. The DNA of the CDR3 is TGTGCCAGCAGGGATGGACAGGGGCGGAGCTACACCTTC.